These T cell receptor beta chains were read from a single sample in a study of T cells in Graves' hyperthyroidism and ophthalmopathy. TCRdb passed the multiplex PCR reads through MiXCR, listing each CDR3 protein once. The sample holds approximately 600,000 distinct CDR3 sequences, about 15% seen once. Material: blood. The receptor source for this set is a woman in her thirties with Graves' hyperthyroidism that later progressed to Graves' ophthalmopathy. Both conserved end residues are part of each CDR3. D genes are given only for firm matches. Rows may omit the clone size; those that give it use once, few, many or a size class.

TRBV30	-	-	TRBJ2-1	TGTGCCTGGAGTTTAAGTGAGCAGTTCTTC	CAWSLSEQFF
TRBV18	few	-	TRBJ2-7	TGTGCCAGCTCACCGGTCGGGCAGGACGAGCAGTACTTC	CASSPVGQDEQYF
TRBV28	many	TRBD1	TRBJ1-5	TGTGCCAGCAGTTTACATCCGACAGGGGAGATGGGTCAGCCCCAGCATTTT	CASSLHPTGEMGQPQHF
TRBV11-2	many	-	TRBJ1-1	TGTGCCAGCAGCTTAGAAGGCAGGAACACTGAAGCTTTCTTT	CASSLEGRNTEAFF
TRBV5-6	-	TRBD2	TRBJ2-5	TGTGCCAGCAGCTTGTGGGAGGGAGGGCCGGAGACCCAGTACTTC	CASSLWEGGPETQYF
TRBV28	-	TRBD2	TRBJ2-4	TGTGCCAGCAGTGGACTAGCGGGATTCCCGGGGTACATTCAGTACTTC	CASSGLAGFPGYIQYF
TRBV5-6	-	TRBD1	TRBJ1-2	TGTGCCAGCAGCCTCTCACAGGGGGTCTATGGCTACACCTTC	CASSLSQGVYGYTF
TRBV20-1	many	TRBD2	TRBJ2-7	TGCAGTGCGCCCTACGGGAGGGCCTTATACGAGCAGTACTTC	CSAPYGRALYEQYF
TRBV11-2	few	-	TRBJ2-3	TGTGCCAGCAGCTTAGATCACGGGGGCACAGATACGCAGTATTTT	CASSLDHGGTDTQYF
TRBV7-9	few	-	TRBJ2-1	TGTGCCAGCAGCTTATTAACGAGGGAGCAGTTCTTC	CASSLLTREQFF
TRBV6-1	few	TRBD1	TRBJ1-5	TGTGCCAGCAGTACAGACAGGGCGCAGCCCCAGCATTTT	CASSTDRAQPQHF
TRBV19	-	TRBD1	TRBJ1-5	TGTGCCAGTAGTAAGGGACAGTATAGCAATCAGCCCCAGCATTTT	CASSKGQYSNQPQHF
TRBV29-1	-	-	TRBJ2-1	TGCAGCGTCAAAAAGGGCCGAAGCTCCTACAATGAGCAGTTCTTC	CSVKKGRSSYNEQFF
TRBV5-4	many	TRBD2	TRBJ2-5	TGTGCCAGCAGCCCACTAGCGGGGGGTGAGACCCAGTACTTC	CASSPLAGGETQYF
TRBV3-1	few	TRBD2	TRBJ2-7	TGTGCCAGCAGCCAAGATTGGGGGGGCTACGAGCAGTACTTC	CASSQDWGGYEQYF
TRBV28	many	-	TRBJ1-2	TGTGCCAGCAGTTTCGAGGTTCGCTATGGCTACACCTTC	CASSFEVRYGYTF
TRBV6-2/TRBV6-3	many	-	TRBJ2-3	TGTGCCAGCAGTTATCCCCTCAGAAGGGCCACAGATACGCAGTATTTT	CASSYPLRRATDTQYF
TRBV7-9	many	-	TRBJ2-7	TGTGCCAGCAGCTTAGGGAACAGACGAATCTACGAGCAGTACTTC	CASSLGNRRIYEQYF
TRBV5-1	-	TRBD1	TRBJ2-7	TGCGCCAGCAGCTTCCCCCGGACAGGGGATCCCTACGAGCAGTACTTC	CASSFPRTGDPYEQYF
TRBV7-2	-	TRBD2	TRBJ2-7	TGTGCCAGCAACCCTGGGGGGGTGACCTACGAGCAGTACTTC	CASNPGGVTYEQYF
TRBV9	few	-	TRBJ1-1	TGTGCCAGCAGCGTAGTCGGGGTAGGTAGCACTGAAGCTTTCTTT	CASSVVGVGSTEAFF
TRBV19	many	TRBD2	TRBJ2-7	TGTGCCAGTAGTATCGTCCAACTAGCGGGAGACCCATACGAGCAGTACTTC	CASSIVQLAGDPYEQYF
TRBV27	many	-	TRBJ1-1	TGTGCCAGCAGTTTAACCGCCGGAACTGAAGCTTTCTTT	CASSLTAGTEAFF
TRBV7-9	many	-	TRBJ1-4	TGTGCCAGCAGTTTAGGGGGGATTAATGAAAAACTGTTTTTT	CASSLGGINEKLFF
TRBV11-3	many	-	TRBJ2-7	TGTGCCAGCAGCTTAGAGGGCTCCTCCGAGCAGTACTTC	CASSLEGSSEQYF
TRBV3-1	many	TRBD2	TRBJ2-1	TGTGCCAGCAGCCAAGTACTGGCTAGCGGGAGCAATGAGCAGTTCTTC	CASSQVLASGSNEQFF
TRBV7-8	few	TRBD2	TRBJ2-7	TGTGCCAGCAGTTCTAGACGACTAGCGGCCTACGAGCAGTACTTC	CASSSRRLAAYEQYF
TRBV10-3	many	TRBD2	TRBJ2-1	TGTGCCATCTTGGCACTAGCGGGGGGACGGGAGCAGTTCTTC	CAILALAGGREQFF
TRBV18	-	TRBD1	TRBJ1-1	TGTGCCAGCTCATTCACAGGGGGCAGTATACAAACTGAAGCTTTCTTT	CASSFTGGSIQTEAFF
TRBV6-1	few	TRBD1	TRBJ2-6	TGTGCCAGCAGCGACAGGGCTGGGGCCAACGTCCTGACTTTC	CASSDRAGANVLTF
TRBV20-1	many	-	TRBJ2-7	TGCAGTGCTAGCCGGGAATGGGAGCAGTACTTC	CSASREWEQYF
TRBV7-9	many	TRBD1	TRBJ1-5	TGTGCCAGCAGCTTCGGACAGGGCCGGGGGCCCCAGCATTTT	CASSFGQGRGPQHF
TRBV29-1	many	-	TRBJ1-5	TGCAGCGTTGAAGAAACGACTAATCAGCCCCAGCATTTT	CSVEETTNQPQHF
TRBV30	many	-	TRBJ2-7	TGTGCCGGGTCCAGGGGGGAACTTTACGAGCAGTACTTC	CAGSRGELYEQYF
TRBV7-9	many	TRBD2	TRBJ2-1	TGTGCCAGCAGCCCCCCTAGCGGGAGGGTTGAGCAGTTCTTC	CASSPPSGRVEQFF